Listed below are T cell receptor beta chains from one sample, sequenced in a study of blood T cell repertoires in COVID-19. Data came from immunoSEQ multiplex PCR; TCRdb stores just in-frame clones and leaves some out. The repertoire holds around 76,000 clones, with approximately 77% as singletons. The specimen was peripheral blood. These receptors were obtained from a woman aged 70 to 79 with acute or convalescent COVID-19. Each CDR3 is given without its conserved first and last residue. The order of the fields is V gene, CDR3 length, clone size, J gene, CDR3 protein. Size values are once, few and many counts, or a class for expanded clones, and some rows have none.

V: TRBV29-1; length: 10; size: NA; J: TRBJ2-5; CDR3: SVGLARETQY
V: TRBV29-1; length: 13; size: NA; J: TRBJ2-2; CDR3: SVAPRREGTGELF
V: TRBV29-1; length: 10; size: NA; J: TRBJ2-5; CDR3: SAYQGKETQY
V: TRBV19; length: 11; size: NA; J: TRBJ1-2; CDR3: ASSITGGYGYT
V: TRBV7-9; length: 14; size: NA; J: TRBJ2-1; CDR3: ASSLGDRGTVEEQF
V: TRBV30; length: 11; size: NA; J: TRBJ1-2; CDR3: AWSGQGAGGYT
V: TRBV3-1/TRBV3-2; length: 13; size: NA; J: TRBJ1-1; CDR3: ASSSAGTGVTEAF
V: TRBV5-1; length: 11; size: once; J: TRBJ2-1; CDR3: ASSAGTGNEQF
V: TRBV24-1; length: 11; size: NA; J: TRBJ2-7; CDR3: ATPDKPSYEQY
V: TRBV5-6; length: 9; size: NA; J: TRBJ2-1; CDR3: ASSIRDFKF
V: TRBV11-2; length: 15; size: NA; J: TRBJ2-3; CDR3: ASSLTSLAGGLDTQY
V: TRBV27; length: 12; size: NA; J: TRBJ1-2; CDR3: ASSSFTGAYGYT
V: TRBV6-2/TRBV6-3; length: 13; size: few; J: TRBJ2-7; CDR3: ASSYLAGVNYEQY
V: TRBV2; length: 11; size: NA; J: TRBJ1-1; CDR3: ATHRGMNTEAF
V: TRBV18; length: 10; size: NA; J: TRBJ1-1; CDR3: ASSRAPPEAF
V: TRBV19; length: 10; size: few; J: TRBJ1-2; CDR3: ASFGGGGGYT
V: TRBV9; length: 15; size: NA; J: TRBJ2-1; CDR3: ASSPSNRGQSYNEQF
V: TRBV3-1/TRBV3-2; length: 14; size: once; J: TRBJ2-7; CDR3: ASSRRTGTGRDEQY
V: TRBV29-1; length: 11; size: NA; J: TRBJ1-1; CDR3: SPYRQGQAEAF
V: TRBV7-8; length: 12; size: NA; J: TRBJ2-2; CDR3: ASSRLAGTGELF
V: TRBV3-1/TRBV3-2; length: 15; size: NA; J: TRBJ1-1; CDR3: ASSKNPGSTGEREAF
V: TRBV19; length: 15; size: NA; J: TRBJ1-5; CDR3: ASSSLTGGDSNQPQH
V: TRBV12-5; length: 15; size: NA; J: TRBJ2-3; CDR3: ASGFAGTSGGADTQY
V: TRBV3-1/TRBV3-2; length: 14; size: NA; J: TRBJ2-1; CDR3: ASSQVIAGGNNEQF
V: TRBV2; length: 13; size: few; J: TRBJ2-2; CDR3: ASSDSLGGTGELF
V: TRBV19; length: 14; size: NA; J: TRBJ2-5; CDR3: ASSQPGQTVEETQY
V: TRBV5-5; length: 11; size: few; J: TRBJ1-5; CDR3: ASSYAPDQPQH
V: TRBV10-3; length: 15; size: NA; J: TRBJ2-6; CDR3: AISPGGASSGANVLT
V: TRBV24-1; length: 14; size: NA; J: TRBJ2-2; CDR3: ATSDPGDSNTGELF
V: TRBV5-1; length: 11; size: NA; J: TRBJ2-7; CDR3: ASRRSGSYEQY
V: TRBV6-2/TRBV6-3; length: 11; size: NA; J: TRBJ1-4; CDR3: ASSRDSTGNLF
V: TRBV25-1; length: 14; size: NA; J: TRBJ1-5; CDR3: ASSEGWQGCNQPQH
V: TRBV10-3; length: 12; size: medium-sized; J: TRBJ2-7; CDR3: AIRRDRGPYEQY
V: TRBV7-2; length: 14; size: NA; J: TRBJ2-4; CDR3: ASSRDRVLVKNIQY
V: TRBV10-3; length: 12; size: NA; J: TRBJ2-5; CDR3: AIRAGQNQETQY
V: TRBV28; length: 12; size: NA; J: TRBJ1-1; CDR3: ASSLSGGNTEAF
V: TRBV28; length: 13; size: NA; J: TRBJ1-1; CDR3: ASRLDTGGLTEAF
V: TRBV2; length: 12; size: NA; J: TRBJ2-7; CDR3: ASSERGGLYEQY
V: TRBV5-1; length: 14; size: NA; J: TRBJ2-1; CDR3: ASSSFGTSGFNEQF
V: TRBV9; length: 15; size: once; J: TRBJ2-5; CDR3: ASSVGGGSGRQETQY
V: TRBV6-6; length: 12; size: NA; J: TRBJ2-5; CDR3: ASSLDRGQETQY
V: TRBV30; length: 13; size: once; J: TRBJ1-1; CDR3: AWSVLGGVNTEAF
V: TRBV14; length: 12; size: once; J: TRBJ1-2; CDR3: ASSQLTGEYGYT
V: TRBV30; length: 12; size: NA; J: TRBJ1-2; CDR3: AWTTRGRLYGYT
V: TRBV2; length: 17; size: NA; J: TRBJ1-3; CDR3: ASRGGAGRSPSSGNTIY
V: TRBV7-6; length: 11; size: NA; J: TRBJ2-7; CDR3: ASSLAGLAGWY
V: TRBV12-3/TRBV12-4; length: 10; size: NA; J: TRBJ1-1; CDR3: ASGARYTEAF
V: TRBV2; length: 13; size: NA; J: TRBJ2-1; CDR3: ATVAGTGARNEQF
V: TRBV7-2; length: 11; size: NA; J: TRBJ2-2; CDR3: ASSVPNTGELF
V: TRBV12-3/TRBV12-4; length: 11; size: NA; J: TRBJ2-7; CDR3: ASSLEGGDEQY
V: TRBV10-2; length: 13; size: NA; J: TRBJ1-6; CDR3: ATQGVVSYNSPLH